This is a list of T cell receptor beta chains from one sample in a study of cytomegalovirus exposure and HLA in healthy donors. TCRdb keeps only in-frame clones here, not all; method: immunoSEQ multiplex PCR. The sample holds approximately 100,000 clones, roughly 9.4% seen once. The sequencing input was PBMCs. The receptors shown here come from a man aged 50 to 60 in good health and CMV-seropositive. The CDR3 runs from the conserved cysteine through the conserved F or W. The D gene is left open where the match is weak. For some rows the clone size is stated as once, few or many, or as a class when expanded; others skip it.

V gene	J gene	clone size	D gene	CDR3 DNA	CDR3 protein
TRBV9	TRBJ2-1	few	TRBD2	TGTGCCAGCAGCGAGAGTCTAGCGGGGAGAAACGCTGCCTACAATGAGCAGTTCTTC	CASSESLAGRNAAYNEQFF
TRBV10-3	TRBJ2-1	NA	TRBD2	TGTGCCAGCAGGTTAGCGGGATACAACAATGAGCAGTTCTTC	CASRLAGYNNEQFF
TRBV19	TRBJ2-2	few	NA	TGTGCCAGTAGTGGAGGAGATTACACCGGGGAGCTGTTTTTT	CASSGGDYTGELFF
TRBV5-1	TRBJ2-7	few	TRBD2	TGCGCCAGCAGCACTTATAGCGGGAGTAGCTACGAGCAGTACTTC	CASSTYSGSSYEQYF
TRBV28	TRBJ2-3	NA	TRBD1	TGTGCCAGCAGTCTACAGGGGAGAGGCACAGATACGCAGTATTTT	CASSLQGRGTDTQYF
TRBV7-9	TRBJ2-2	few	NA	TGTGCCAGCAGACCGGGGGGCGCAGTGAACACCGGGGAGCTGTTTTTT	CASRPGGAVNTGELFF
TRBV5-6	TRBJ1-4	few	TRBD1	TGTGCCAGCAGCTCCAGGGGGCCACTCTTCGGTGAAAAACTGTTTTTT	CASSSRGPLFGEKLFF
TRBV2	TRBJ2-7	few	NA	TGTGCCAGCAGTCTCTCCGTAGGGACAGTCAAAAGGGGGGACGAGCAGTACTTC	CASSLSVGTVKRGDEQYF
TRBV7-2	TRBJ2-2	NA	NA	TGTGCCAGCTCCAGGGGTTATAACACCGGGGAGCTGTTTTTT	CASSRGYNTGELFF
TRBV6-1	TRBJ1-2	few	TRBD1	TGTGCCAGCAGTGAAATATGGGACAGCGATAACTATGGCTACACCTTC	CASSEIWDSDNYGYTF
TRBV2	TRBJ1-6	few	NA	TGTGCCAGTACGTTACGGGGGGCGAATTCACCCCTCCACTTT	CASTLRGANSPLHF
TRBV28	TRBJ1-2	NA	TRBD1	TGTGCCAGCAGCCCACCGGGACAGGTGGGAGCAGGCTACACCTTC	CASSPPGQVGAGYTF
TRBV28	TRBJ1-4	few	NA	TGTGCCAGCTCAGGGACTCCAAATGAAAAACTGTTTTTT	CASSGTPNEKLFF
TRBV28	TRBJ1-5	few	NA	TGTGCCAGCAGGTTACCTGGACAGCACAATCAGCCCCAGCATTTT	CASRLPGQHNQPQHF
TRBV2	TRBJ2-5	few	NA	TGTGCCAGCAGCCGGGATGCCCAAGAGACCCAGTACTTC	CASSRDAQETQYF
TRBV7-6	TRBJ2-2	NA	TRBD2	TGTGCCAGCAGCTTAGATCTAGCGGGACCCGGGGAGCTGTTTTTT	CASSLDLAGPGELFF
TRBV10-3	TRBJ2-2	few	NA	TGTGCCACCTACCAAGGACAAAGCGGGGAGCTGTTTTTT	CATYQGQSGELFF
TRBV28	TRBJ2-3	few	NA	TGTGCCAGCAGTCCCCTGGGCACAGGCGCTAGCACAGATACGCAGTATTTT	CASSPLGTGASTDTQYF
TRBV6-6	TRBJ2-7	NA	TRBD2	TGTGCCAGCAGTTACTCGACCGGGAGGCTCTACGAGCAGTACTTC	CASSYSTGRLYEQYF
TRBV5-8	TRBJ2-1	few	TRBD1	TGTGCCAGCAGCTTGGGGACAGGGGTTGAGCAGTTCTTC	CASSLGTGVEQFF
TRBV5-1	TRBJ2-3	NA	NA	TGCGCCAGCAGCCCTCTTAGGGGTAGCACAGATACGCAGTATTTT	CASSPLRGSTDTQYF
TRBV9	TRBJ2-2	few	TRBD2	TGTGCCAGCAGCGCGGGCCGGGGGGGGAACACCGGGGAGCTGTTTTTT	CASSAGRGGNTGELFF
TRBV7-9	TRBJ2-2	NA	NA	TGTGCCAGCAGCTTGTATCCGGCCGGGGAGCTGTTTTTT	CASSLYPAGELFF
TRBV7-9	TRBJ1-2	NA	NA	TGTGCCAGCAGCCCTATAGGGGGGGGCTATGGCTACACCTTC	CASSPIGGGYGYTF
TRBV27	TRBJ2-1	NA	NA	TGTGCCAGCAGTTTAGGGCGGGGAACGACACATGAGCAGTTCTTC	CASSLGRGTTHEQFF
TRBV27	TRBJ1-5	few	NA	TGTGCCGCCGGGGGGGACAGCAATCAGCCCCAGCATTTT	CAAGGDSNQPQHF
TRBV6-1	TRBJ2-1	NA	TRBD1	TGTGCCAGCAGTCACCGGGACAGCTACAATGAGCAGTTCTTC	CASSHRDSYNEQFF
TRBV18	TRBJ2-7	few	TRBD2	TGTGCCAGCTCACCCGGACTAGCGGGCTCCTCCTACGAGCAGTACTTC	CASSPGLAGSSYEQYF
TRBV5-1	TRBJ1-1	NA	NA	TGCGCCAGCAGCTTCGGTTCTAACACTGAAGCTTTCTTT	CASSFGSNTEAFF
TRBV12-5	TRBJ2-3	few	TRBD2	TGTGCTAGTGGTAGGGGACTAGCGGGAGGCACAGATACGCAGTATTTT	CASGRGLAGGTDTQYF
TRBV27	TRBJ2-3	NA	NA	TGTGCCAGCAGTTTAGTCAGTGGCACAGATACGCAGTATTTT	CASSLVSGTDTQYF
TRBV5-5	TRBJ2-1	NA	TRBD2	TGTGCCAGCAGCCAGGGACTAGCGGGAGATGGCAATGAGCAGTTCTTC	CASSQGLAGDGNEQFF
TRBV7-9	TRBJ2-7	few	TRBD2	TGTGCCAGCAGCCCGGGAGGACTAGCGGGAGCCGAGCAGTACTTC	CASSPGGLAGAEQYF
TRBV23-1	TRBJ2-1	few	TRBD1	TGCGCCAGCAGTCCGACAGGGGGAGACTCCAATGAGCAGTTCTTC	CASSPTGGDSNEQFF
TRBV9	TRBJ1-2	few	NA	TGTGCCAGCAGCGTAGTCGGAGCACTCAGTCCCTACACCTTC	CASSVVGALSPYTF
TRBV5-1	TRBJ1-4	NA	TRBD1	TGCGCCAGCAGCCGGACAGGGGGCGATGAAAAACTGTTTTTT	CASSRTGGDEKLFF